Given below is one TCR beta chain in context. Antigen specificity is unknown. The data originate from a study of PD-L1 blockade in urothelial cancer. Whole-study context: Beginning in about 2014, patients received atezolizumab, given as 1,200 mg intravenously every 3 weeks. Study outcomes and limitations: When measured at 3 weeks, tumor-associated blood clones expanded more in durable-benefit patients.

Libraries were prepared by immunoSEQ multiplex PCR; TCRdb keeps only in-frame clonotypes and omits some of them. The table lists more than 55,000 clones, 80% to 90% of them singletons. Time point in this sample: pretreatment peripheral blood. Patients had urothelial carcinoma that was locally advanced or metastatic. The specimen was PBMCs, collected around atezolizumab (anti-PD-L1) treatment. The clonotype was recovered from a man between 65 and 85 years old with urothelial cancer.

CDR3 sequence reads: CASTQGAKRDTQYF. CDR3 coding DNA: TGTGCCAGCACACAGGGGGCGAAGCGAGATACGCAGTATTTT. J is TRBJ2-3 and V is TRBV2; 9 nucleotides agree with TRBD1. V lost 7 bases, J lost 5 bases, and 7 bases stayed unmatched. This CDR3 spans 14 amino acids. From germline, CDR1 is SNHLY and CDR2 FYNNEI.